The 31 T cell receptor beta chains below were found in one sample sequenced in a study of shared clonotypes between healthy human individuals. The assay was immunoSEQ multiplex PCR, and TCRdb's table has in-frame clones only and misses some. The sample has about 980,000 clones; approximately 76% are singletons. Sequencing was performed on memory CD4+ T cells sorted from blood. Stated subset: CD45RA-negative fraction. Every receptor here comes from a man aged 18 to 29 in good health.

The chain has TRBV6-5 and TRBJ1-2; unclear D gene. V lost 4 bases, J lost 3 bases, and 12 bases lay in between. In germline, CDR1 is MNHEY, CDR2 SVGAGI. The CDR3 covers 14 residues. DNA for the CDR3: TGTGCCAGCAGTTCCCCGGCGGACTACTATGGCTACACCTTC. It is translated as CASSSPADYYGYTF.

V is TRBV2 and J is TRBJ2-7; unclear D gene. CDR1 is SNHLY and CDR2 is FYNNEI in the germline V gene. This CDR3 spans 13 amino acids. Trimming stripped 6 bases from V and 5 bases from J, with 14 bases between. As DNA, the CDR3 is TGTGCCAGCAGGGATAAGAGTTGGAACGAGCAGTACTTC. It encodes CASRDKSWNEQYF.

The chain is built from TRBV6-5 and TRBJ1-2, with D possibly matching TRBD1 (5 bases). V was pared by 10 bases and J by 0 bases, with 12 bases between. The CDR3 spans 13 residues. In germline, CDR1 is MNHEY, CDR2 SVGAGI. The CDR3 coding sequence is TGTGCCATTTGGGGCGGAACTAACTATGGCTACACCTTC. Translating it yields CAIWGGTNYGYTF.

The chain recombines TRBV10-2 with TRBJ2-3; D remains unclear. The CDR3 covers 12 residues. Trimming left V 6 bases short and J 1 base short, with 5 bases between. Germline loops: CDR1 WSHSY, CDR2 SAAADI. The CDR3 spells CASRQGTDTQYF. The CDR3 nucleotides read TGCGCCAGCAGGCAGGGCACAGATACGCAGTATTTT.

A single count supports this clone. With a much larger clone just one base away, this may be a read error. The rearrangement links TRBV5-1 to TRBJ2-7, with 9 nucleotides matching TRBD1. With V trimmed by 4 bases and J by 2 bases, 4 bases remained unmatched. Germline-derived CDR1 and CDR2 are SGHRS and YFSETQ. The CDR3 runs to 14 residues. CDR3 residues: CASSTGTGPYEQYF. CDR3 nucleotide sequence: TGCGCCAGCAGCACCGGGACAGGGCCCTACGAGCAGTACTTC.

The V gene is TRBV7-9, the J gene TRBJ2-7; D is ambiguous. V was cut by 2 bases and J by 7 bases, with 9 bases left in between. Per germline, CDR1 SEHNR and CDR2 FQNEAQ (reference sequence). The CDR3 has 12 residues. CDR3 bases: TGTGCCAGCAGCTTAATAGGGCCTGAGCAGTACTTC. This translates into CASSLIGPEQYF.

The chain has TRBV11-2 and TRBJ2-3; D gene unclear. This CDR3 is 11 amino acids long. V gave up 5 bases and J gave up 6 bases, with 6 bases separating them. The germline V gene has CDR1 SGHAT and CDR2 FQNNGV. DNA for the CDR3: TGTGCCAGCAGCCCTCAGGATACGCAGTATTTT. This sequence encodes CASSPQDTQYF.

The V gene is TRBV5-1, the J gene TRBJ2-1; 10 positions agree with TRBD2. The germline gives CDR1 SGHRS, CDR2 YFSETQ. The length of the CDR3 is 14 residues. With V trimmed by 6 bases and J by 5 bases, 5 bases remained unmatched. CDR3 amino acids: CASNLAGGHNEQFF. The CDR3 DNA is TGCGCCAGCAACTTAGCGGGGGGCCACAATGAGCAGTTCTTC.

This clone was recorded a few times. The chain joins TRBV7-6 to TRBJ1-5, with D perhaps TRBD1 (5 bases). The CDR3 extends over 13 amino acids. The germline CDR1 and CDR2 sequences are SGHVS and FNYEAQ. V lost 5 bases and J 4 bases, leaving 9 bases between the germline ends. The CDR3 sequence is CASSEQENQPQHF. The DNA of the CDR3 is TGTGCCAGCAGCGAACAGGAGAATCAGCCCCAGCATTTT.

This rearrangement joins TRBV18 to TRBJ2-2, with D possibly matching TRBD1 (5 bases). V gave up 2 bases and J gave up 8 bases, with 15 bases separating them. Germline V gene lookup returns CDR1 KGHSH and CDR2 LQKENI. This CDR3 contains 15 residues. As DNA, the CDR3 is TGTGCCAGCTCACCAGGGGCAGGGAAGTCGGGGGAGCTGTTTTTT. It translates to CASSPGAGKSGELFF.

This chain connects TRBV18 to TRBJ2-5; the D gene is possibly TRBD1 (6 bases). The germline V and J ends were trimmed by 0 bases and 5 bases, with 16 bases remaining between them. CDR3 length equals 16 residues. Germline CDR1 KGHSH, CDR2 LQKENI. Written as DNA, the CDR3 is TGTGCCAGCTCACCACCTCCGGGGCGAACAGGGGAGACCCAGTACTTC. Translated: CASSPPPGRTGETQYF.

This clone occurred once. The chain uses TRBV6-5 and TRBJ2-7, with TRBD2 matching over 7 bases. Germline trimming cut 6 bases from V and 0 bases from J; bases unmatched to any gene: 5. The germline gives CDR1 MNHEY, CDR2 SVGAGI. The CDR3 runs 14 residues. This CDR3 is CASRVKRDSYEQYF. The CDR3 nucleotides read TGTGCCAGCAGGGTAAAGCGGGACTCCTACGAGCAGTACTTC.

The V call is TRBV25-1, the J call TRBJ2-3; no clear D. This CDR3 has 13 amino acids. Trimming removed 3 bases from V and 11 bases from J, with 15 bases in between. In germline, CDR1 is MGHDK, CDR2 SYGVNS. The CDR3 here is CASSEQQTRMQYF. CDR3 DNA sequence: TGTGCCAGCAGTGAGCAACAGACACGGATGCAGTATTTT.

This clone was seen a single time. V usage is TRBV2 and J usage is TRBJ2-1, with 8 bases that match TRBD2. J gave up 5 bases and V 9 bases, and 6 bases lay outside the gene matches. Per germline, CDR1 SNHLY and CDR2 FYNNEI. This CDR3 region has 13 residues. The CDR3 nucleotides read TGTGCCAGGGCGGGGGGCGGAGACAATGAGCAGTTCTTC. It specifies CARAGGGDNEQFF.

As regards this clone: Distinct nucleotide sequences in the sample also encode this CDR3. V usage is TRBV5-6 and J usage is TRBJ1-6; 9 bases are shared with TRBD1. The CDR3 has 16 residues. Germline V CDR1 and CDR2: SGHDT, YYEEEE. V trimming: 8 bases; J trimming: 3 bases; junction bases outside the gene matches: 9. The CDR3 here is CASNNGQGNYNSPLHF. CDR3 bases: TGTGCCAGTAACAATGGACAGGGGAACTATAATTCACCCCTCCACTTT. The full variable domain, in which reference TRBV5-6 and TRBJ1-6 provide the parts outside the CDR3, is DAGVTQSPTHLIKTRGQQVTLRCSPKSGHDTVSWYQQALGQGPQFIFQYYEEEERQRGNFPDRFSGHQFPNYSSELNVNALLLGDSALYLCASNNGQGNYNSPLHFGNGTRLTVT.

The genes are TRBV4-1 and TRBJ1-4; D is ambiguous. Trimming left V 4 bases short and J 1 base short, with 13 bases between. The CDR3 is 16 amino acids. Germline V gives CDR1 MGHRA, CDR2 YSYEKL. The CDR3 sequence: CASSPGSGGTNEKLFF. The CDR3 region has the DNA TGCGCCAGCAGCCCCGGGTCGGGCGGAACTAATGAAAAACTGTTTTTT.

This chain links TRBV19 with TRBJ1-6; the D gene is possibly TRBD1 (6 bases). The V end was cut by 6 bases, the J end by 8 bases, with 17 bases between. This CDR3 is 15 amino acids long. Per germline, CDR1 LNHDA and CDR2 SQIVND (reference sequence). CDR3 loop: CASRQGTGLDSPLHF. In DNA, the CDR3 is TGTGCCAGTAGACAGGGAACGGGTTTGGATTCACCCCTCCACTTT.

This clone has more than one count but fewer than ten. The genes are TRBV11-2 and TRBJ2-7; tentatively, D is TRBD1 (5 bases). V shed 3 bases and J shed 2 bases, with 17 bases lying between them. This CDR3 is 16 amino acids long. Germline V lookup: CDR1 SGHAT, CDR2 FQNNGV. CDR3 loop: CASSFLGAGQAYEQYF. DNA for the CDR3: TGTGCCAGCAGCTTCCTTGGGGCAGGCCAGGCCTACGAGCAGTACTTC.

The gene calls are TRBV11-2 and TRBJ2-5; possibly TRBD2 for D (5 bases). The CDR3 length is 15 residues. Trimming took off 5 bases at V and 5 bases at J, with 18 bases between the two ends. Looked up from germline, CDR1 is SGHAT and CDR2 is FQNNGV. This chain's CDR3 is CASSPSTSNSETQYF. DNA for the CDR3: TGTGCCAGCAGCCCTTCTACTAGTAACTCGGAGACCCAGTACTTC.

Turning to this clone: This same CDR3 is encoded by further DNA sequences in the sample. CDR3 bases: TGTGCCAGCAGCTTAGCTCCGGGTTCCTACAATGAGCAGTTCTTC. Amino acid sequence: CASSLAPGSYNEQFF. This chain uses TRBV7-2 with TRBJ2-1; unclear D gene. This CDR3 has 15 residues. V lost 0 bases, J lost 1 base, and 7 bases lay in between. In germline, CDR1 is SGHTA, CDR2 FQGNSA. The entire variable domain, with the rest obtained from reference TRBV7-2 and TRBJ2-1, is as follows: GAGVSQSPSNKVTEKGKDVELRCDPISGHTALYWYRQSLGQGLEFLIYFQGNSAPDKSGLPSDRFSAERTGGSVSTLTIQRTQQEDSAVYLCASSLAPGSYNEQFFGPGTRLTVL.

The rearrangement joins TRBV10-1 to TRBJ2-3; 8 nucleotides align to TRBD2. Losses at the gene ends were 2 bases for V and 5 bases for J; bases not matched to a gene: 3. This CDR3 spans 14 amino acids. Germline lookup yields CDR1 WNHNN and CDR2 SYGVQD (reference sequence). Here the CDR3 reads CASSEDGRGDTQYF. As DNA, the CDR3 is TGCGCCAGCAGTGAGGACGGGAGGGGAGATACGCAGTATTTT.

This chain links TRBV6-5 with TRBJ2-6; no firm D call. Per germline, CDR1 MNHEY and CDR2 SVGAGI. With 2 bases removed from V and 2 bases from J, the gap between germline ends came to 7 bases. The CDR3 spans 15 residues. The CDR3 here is CASSYLAAGANVLTF. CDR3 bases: TGTGCCAGCAGTTACCTCGCGGCTGGGGCCAACGTCCTGACTTTC.

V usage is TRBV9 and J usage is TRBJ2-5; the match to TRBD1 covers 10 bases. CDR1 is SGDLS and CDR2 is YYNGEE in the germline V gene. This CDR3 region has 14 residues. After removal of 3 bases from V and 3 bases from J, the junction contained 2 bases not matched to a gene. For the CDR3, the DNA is TGTGCCAGCAGCGAGGGACAGGGGAAAGAGACCCAGTACTTC. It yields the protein CASSEGQGKETQYF.

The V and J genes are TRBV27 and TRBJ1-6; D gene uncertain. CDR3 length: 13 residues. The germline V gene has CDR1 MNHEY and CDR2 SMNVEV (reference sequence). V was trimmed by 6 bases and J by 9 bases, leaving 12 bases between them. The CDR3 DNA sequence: TGTGCCAGCAGCCCCTTTCGAAGTTCACCCCTCCACTTT. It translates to CASSPFRSSPLHF.

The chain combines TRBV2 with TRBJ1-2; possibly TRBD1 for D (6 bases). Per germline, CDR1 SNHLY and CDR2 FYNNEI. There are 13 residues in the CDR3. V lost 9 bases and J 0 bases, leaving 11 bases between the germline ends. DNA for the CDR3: TGTGCCAGTCGGACAGATTCTAACTATGGCTACACCTTC. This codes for CASRTDSNYGYTF.

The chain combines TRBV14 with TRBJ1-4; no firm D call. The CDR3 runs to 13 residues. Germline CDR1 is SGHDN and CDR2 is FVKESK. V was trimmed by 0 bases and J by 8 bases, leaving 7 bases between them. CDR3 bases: TGTGCCAGCAGCCAAGATCTCAGGGAAAAACTGTTTTTT. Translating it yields CASSQDLREKLFF.

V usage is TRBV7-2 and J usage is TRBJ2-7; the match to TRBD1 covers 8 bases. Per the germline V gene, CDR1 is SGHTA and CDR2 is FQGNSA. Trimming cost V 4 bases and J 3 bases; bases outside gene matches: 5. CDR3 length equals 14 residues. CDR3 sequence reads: CASSSKGQGYEQYF. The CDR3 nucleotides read TGTGCCAGCAGCTCCAAAGGACAGGGCTACGAGCAGTACTTC.

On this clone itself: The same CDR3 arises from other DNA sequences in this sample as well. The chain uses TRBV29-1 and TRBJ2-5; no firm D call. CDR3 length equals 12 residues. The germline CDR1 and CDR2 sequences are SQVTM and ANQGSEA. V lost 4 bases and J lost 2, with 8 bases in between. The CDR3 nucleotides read TGCAGCGTTGGAACAGCACAAGAGACCCAGTACTTC. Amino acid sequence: CSVGTAQETQYF.

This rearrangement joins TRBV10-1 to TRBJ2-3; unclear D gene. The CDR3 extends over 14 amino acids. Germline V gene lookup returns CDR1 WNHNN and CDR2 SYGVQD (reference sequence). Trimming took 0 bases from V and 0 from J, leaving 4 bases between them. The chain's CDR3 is CASSESLSTDTQYF. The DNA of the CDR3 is TGCGCCAGCAGTGAGTCTCTGAGCACAGATACGCAGTATTTT.

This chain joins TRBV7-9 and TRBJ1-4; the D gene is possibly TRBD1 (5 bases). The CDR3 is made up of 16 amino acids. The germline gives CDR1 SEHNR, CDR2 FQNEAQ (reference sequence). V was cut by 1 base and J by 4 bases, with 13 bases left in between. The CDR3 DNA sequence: TGTGCCAGCAGCTTAGTGCGGCCCGGGGGTAATGAAAAACTGTTTTTT. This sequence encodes CASSLVRPGGNEKLFF.

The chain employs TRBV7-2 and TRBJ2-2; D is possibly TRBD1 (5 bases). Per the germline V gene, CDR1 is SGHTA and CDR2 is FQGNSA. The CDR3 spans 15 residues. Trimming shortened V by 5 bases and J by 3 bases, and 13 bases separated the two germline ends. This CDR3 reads CASSRRQTYTGELFF. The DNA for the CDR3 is TGTGCCAGCAGCCGTAGACAGACTTACACCGGGGAGCTGTTTTTT.